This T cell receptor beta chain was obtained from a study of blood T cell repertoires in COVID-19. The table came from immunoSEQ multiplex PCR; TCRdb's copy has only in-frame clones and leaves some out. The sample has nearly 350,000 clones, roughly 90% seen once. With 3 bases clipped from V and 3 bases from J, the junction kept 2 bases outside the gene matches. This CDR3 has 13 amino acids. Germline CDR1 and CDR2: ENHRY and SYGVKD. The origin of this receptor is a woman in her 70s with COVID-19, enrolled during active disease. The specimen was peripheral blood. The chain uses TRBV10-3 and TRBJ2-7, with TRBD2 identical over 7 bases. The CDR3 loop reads CAISERTSYEQYF. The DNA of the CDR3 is TGTGCCATCAGTGAAAGGACTAGCTACGAGCAGTACTTC.